A selection of T cell receptor beta chains follows, all from one sample in a study of a mutant IDH1 vaccine in newly diagnosed glioma. Method: immunoSEQ multiplex PCR; TCRdb's copy keeps in-frame clones and lacks some. The sample lists about 16,000 clones, approximately 80% occurring once. The starting material was PBMCs, obtained from a glioma patient treated with radiotherapy, temozolomide or both. All receptors derive from a middle-aged man with glioma. CDR3s include the opening cysteine and the closing phenylalanine or tryptophan. The D gene is left open where the match is weak.

>TRBJ1-2|NA|TRBV19
CASSIPRRNYGYTF
TGTGCCAGTAGTATTCCGAGGAGAAACTATGGCTACACCTTC
>TRBJ1-2|NA|TRBV7-2
CASSPPRIRYGYTF
TGTGCCAGCAGCCCGCCACGGATTCGCTATGGCTACACCTTC
>TRBJ2-1|TRBD2|TRBV15
CATSRDRGLAKSYEQFF
TGTGCCACCAGCAGAGATAGGGGACTAGCGAAGTCCTATGAGCAGTTCTTC
>TRBJ2-1|TRBD1|TRBV7-2
CASSLDRGVKNEQFF
TGTGCCAGCAGCCTAGACAGGGGTGTCAAAAATGAGCAGTTCTTC
>TRBJ1-4|NA|TRBV7-2
CASSSDGTDEEKLFF
TGTGCCAGCAGCTCGGACGGGACCGACGAGGAAAAACTGTTTTTT
>TRBJ1-5|NA|TRBV7-2
CASSLVGAGGQPQHF
TGTGCCAGCAGCTTAGTTGGGGCGGGGGGGCAGCCCCAGCATTTT
>TRBJ1-2|NA|TRBV29-1
CSVWTTRGYGYTF
TGCAGCGTGTGGACGACAAGGGGTTACGGCTACACCTTC
>TRBJ2-3|NA|TRBV4-1
CASSQVWRATDTQYF
TGCGCCAGCAGCCAAGTCTGGAGGGCCACAGATACGCAGTATTTT
>TRBJ2-3|TRBD2|TRBV12-5
CASGRSGRAGDTQYF
TGTGCTAGTGGCCGGAGCGGGAGGGCCGGAGATACGCAGTATTTT
>TRBJ2-5|NA|TRBV7-8
CASSPPGVQETQYF
TGTGCCAGCAGCCCCCCCGGGGTCCAAGAGACCCAGTACTTC
>TRBJ2-1|TRBD1|TRBV5-1
CASSPSGQGENEQFF
TGCGCCAGCAGCCCGTCGGGACAGGGGGAGAATGAGCAGTTCTTC